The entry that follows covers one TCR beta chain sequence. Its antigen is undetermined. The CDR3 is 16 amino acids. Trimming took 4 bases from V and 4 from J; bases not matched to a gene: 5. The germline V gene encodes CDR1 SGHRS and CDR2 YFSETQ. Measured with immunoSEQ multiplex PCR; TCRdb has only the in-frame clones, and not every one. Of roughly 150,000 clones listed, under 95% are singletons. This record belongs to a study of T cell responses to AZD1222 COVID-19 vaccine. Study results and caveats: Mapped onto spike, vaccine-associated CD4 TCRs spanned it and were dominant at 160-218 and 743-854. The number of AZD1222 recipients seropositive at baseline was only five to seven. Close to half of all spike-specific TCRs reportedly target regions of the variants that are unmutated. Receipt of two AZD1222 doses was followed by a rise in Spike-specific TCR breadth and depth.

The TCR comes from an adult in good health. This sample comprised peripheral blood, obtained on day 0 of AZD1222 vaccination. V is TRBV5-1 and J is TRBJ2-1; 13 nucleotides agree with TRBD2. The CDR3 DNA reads TGCGCCAGCAGCAGGGGACTAGCGGGGCCTTACAATGAGCAGTTCTTC. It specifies CASSRGLAGPYNEQFF.